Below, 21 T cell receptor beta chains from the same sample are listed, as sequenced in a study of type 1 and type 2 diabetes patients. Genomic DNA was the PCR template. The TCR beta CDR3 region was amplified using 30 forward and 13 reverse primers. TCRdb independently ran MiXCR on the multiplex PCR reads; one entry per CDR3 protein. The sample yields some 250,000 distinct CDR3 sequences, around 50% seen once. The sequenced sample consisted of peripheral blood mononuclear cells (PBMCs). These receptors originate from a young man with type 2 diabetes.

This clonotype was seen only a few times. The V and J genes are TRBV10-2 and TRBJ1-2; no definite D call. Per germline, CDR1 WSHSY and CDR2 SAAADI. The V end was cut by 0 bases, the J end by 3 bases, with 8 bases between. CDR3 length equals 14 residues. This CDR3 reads CASSESGGHYGYTF. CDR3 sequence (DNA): TGCGCCAGCAGTGAGTCAGGAGGGCACTATGGCTACACCTTC.

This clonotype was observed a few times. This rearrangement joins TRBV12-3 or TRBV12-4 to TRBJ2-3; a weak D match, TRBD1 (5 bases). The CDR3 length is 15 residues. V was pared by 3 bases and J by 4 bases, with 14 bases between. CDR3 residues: CASSFQVGQADTQYF. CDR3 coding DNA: TGTGCCAGCAGTTTTCAAGTGGGGCAGGCAGATACGCAGTATTTT.

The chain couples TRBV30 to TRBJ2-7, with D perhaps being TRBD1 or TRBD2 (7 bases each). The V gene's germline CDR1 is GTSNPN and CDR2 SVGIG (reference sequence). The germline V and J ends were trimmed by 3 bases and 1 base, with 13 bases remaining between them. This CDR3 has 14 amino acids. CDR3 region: CAWRNRGGSYEQYF. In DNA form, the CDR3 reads TGTGCCTGGAGGAACAGGGGAGGGTCCTACGAGCAGTACTTC.

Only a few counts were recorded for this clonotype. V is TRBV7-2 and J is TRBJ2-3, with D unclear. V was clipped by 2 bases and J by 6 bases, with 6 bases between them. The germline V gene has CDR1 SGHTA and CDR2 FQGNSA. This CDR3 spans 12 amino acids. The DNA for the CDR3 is TGTGCCAGCAGCTTATTTATCGATACGCAGTATTTT. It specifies CASSLFIDTQYF.

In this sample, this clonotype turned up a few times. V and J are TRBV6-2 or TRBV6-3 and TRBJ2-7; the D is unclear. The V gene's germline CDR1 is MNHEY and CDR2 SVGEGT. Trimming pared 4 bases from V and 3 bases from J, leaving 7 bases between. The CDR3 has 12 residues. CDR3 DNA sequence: TGTGCCAGCAGTTCCTTTAACTACGAGCAGTACTTC. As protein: CASSSFNYEQYF.

CDR3 amino acids: CATQSKVGTEAFF. The CDR3 DNA is TGCGCCACCCAATCCAAAGTTGGGACTGAAGCTTTCTTT. V and J are TRBV10-1 and TRBJ1-1; D ambiguous. The CDR3 totals 13 residues. Trimming shortened V by 10 bases and J by 5 bases, and 17 bases separated the two germline ends. Germline V gene sequence: CDR1 WNHNN, CDR2 SYGVQD (reference sequence).

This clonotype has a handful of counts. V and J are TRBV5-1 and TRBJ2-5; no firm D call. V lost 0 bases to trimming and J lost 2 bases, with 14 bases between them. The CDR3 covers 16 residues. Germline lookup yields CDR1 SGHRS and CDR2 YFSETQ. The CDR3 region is CASSLASLRVQETQYF. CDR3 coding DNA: TGCGCCAGCAGCTTGGCCAGTTTAAGGGTTCAAGAGACCCAGTACTTC.

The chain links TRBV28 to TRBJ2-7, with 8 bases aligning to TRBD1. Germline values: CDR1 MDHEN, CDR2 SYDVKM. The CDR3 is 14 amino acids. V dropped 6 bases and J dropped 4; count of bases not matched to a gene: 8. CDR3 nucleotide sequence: TGTGCCAGCAGGACCAGGGGGCCAAGGTACGAGCAGTACTTC. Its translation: CASRTRGPRYEQYF.

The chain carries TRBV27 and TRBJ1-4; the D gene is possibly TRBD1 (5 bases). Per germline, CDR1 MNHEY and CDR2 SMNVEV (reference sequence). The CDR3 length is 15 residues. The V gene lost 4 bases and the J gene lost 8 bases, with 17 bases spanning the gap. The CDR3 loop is CASSYSGHIKEKLFF. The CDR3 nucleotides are TGTGCCAGCAGTTATTCAGGACATATCAAGGAAAAACTGTTTTTT. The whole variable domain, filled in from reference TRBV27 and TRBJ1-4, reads EAQVTQNPRYLITVTGKKLTVTCSQNMNHEYMSWYRQDPGLGLRQIYYSMNVEVTDKGDVPEGYKVSRKEKRNFPLILESPSPNQTSLYFCASSYSGHIKEKLFFGSGTQLSVL.

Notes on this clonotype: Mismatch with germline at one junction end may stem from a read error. CDR3 sequence: CAISPGQGEGTWNTKAFF. DNA for the CDR3: TGTGCCATCAGCCCGGGACAGGGGGAAGGGACGTGGAACACTAAAGCTTTCTTT. The rearrangement links TRBV10-3 to TRBJ1-1; 11 bases line up with TRBD1. Looked up from germline, CDR1 is ENHRY and CDR2 is SYGVKD. The CDR3 runs 18 residues.

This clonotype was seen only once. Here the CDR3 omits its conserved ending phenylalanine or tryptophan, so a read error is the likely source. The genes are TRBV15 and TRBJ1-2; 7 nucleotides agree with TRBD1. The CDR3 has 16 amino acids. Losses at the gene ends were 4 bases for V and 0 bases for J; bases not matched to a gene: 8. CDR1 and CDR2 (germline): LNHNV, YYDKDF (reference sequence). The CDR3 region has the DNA TGTGCCACCAGCACAGAGACAGGGTTGGCTAACTATGGCTACACCCTC. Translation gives CATSTETGLANYGYTL.

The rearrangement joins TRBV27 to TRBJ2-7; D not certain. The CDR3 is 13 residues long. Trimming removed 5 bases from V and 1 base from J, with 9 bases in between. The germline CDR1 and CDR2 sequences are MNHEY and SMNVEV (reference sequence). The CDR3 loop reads CASSKPGSYEQYF. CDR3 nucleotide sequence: TGTGCCAGCAGTAAACCAGGATCCTACGAGCAGTACTTC.

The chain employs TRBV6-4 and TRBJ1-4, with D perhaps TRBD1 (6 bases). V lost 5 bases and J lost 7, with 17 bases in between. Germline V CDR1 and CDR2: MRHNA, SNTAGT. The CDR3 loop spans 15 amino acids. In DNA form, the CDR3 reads TGTGCCAGCAGTCCCAACACAGGGTTCGGTGAAAAACTGTTTTTT. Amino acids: CASSPNTGFGEKLFF.

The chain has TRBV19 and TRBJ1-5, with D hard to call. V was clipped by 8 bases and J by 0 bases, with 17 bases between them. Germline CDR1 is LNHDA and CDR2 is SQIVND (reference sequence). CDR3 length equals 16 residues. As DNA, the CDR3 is TGTGCCAGTCGGTTGAGGACTCTGGATAGCAATCAGCCCCAGCATTTT. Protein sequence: CASRLRTLDSNQPQHF. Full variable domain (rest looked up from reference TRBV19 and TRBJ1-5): DGGITQSPKYLFRKEGQNVTLSCEQNLNHDAMYWYRQDPGQGLRLIYYSQIVNDFQKGDIAEGYSVSREKKESFPLTVTSAQKNPTAFYLCASRLRTLDSNQPQHFGDGTRLSIL.

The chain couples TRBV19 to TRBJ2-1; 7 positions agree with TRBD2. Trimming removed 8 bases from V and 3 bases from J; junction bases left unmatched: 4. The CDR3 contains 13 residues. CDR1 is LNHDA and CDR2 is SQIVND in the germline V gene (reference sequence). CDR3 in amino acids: CASGGEVYNEQFF. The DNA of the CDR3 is TGTGCCAGTGGGGGGGAAGTCTACAATGAGCAGTTCTTC.

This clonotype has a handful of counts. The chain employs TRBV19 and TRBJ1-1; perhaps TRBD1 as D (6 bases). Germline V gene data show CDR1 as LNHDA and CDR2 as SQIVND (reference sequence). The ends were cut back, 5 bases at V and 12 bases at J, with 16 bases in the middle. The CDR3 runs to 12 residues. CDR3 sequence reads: CASSSAGATTFF. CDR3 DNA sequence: TGTGCCAGTAGTTCCGCGGGGGCGACGACTTTCTTT.

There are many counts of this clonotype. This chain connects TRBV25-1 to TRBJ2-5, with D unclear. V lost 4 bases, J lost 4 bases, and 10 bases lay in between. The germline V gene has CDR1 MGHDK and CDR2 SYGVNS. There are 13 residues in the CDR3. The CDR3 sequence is CASSVGRRETQYF. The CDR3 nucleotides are TGTGCCAGCAGTGTCGGTCGTCGAGAGACCCAGTACTTC. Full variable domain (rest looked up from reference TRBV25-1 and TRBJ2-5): EADIYQTPRYLVIGTGKKITLECSQTMGHDKMYWYQQDPGMELHLIHYSYGVNSTEKGDLSSESTVSRIRTEHFPLTLESARPSHTSQYLCASSVGRRETQYFGPGTRLLVL.

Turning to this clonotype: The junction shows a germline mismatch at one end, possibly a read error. CDR3 DNA: TGCAGCGTTAATCGCGACCTCCAAGAGACCCAGTACTTC. Its translation is CSVNRDLQETQYF. The rearrangement joins TRBV19 to TRBJ2-5; D is undetermined. Germline V lookup: CDR1 LNHDA, CDR2 SQIVND (reference sequence). The CDR3 runs to 13 residues. The full variable domain, completed using reference TRBV19 and TRBJ2-5, is DGGITQSPKYLFRKEGQNVTLSCEQNLNHDAMYWYRQDPGQGLRLIYYSQIVNDFQKGDIAEGYSVSREKKESFPLTVTSAQKNPTAFYLCSVNRDLQETQYFGPGTRLLVL.

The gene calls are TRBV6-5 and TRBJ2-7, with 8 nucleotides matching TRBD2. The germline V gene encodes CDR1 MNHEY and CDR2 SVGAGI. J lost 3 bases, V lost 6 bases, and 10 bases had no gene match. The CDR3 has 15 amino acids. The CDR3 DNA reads TGTGCCAGCAGAACGAAGGCGCTAGCGGGCTACGAGCAGTACTTC. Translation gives CASRTKALAGYEQYF.

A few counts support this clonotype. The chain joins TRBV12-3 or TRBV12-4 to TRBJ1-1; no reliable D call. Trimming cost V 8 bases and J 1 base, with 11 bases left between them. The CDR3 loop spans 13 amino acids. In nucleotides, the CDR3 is TGTGCCAGCCAACGGACGGCGAACACTGAAGCTTTCTTT. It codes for CASQRTANTEAFF.

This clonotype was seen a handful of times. This CDR3 is CASSEALAGEHQYF. The CDR3 nucleotides are TGTGCCAGCAGTGAAGCTCTAGCGGGGGAACATCAGTACTTC. The chain joins TRBV2 to TRBJ2-5; 10 positions agree with TRBD2. The CDR3 contains 14 residues. The junction had 6 bases not matched to a gene; V was cut back by 0 bases and J by 11 bases. Germline V gene sequence: CDR1 SNHLY, CDR2 FYNNEI.